These 10 T cell receptor beta chains share one sample of origin, sequenced in a study of shared clonotypes between healthy human individuals. Repertoires were generated with immunoSEQ multiplex PCR, while TCRdb's copy carries only in-frame clones and drops some. Altogether approximately 1.5 million clones are present, under 99% being singletons, with the ten largest covering roughly 0.45%. The specimen was naive CD4+ T cells sorted from blood. This sample's subset: CD45RA+ positively selected. These TCRs come from a man aged 30-40 years in good health.

The V and J genes are TRBV9 and TRBJ1-3, with D possibly matching TRBD1 (6 bases). Trimming took off 5 bases at V and 0 bases at J, with 12 bases between the two ends. CDR3 length: 15 residues. Germline V lookup: CDR1 SGDLS, CDR2 YYNGEE. CDR3: CASSPDSFSGNTIYF. The CDR3 DNA follows: TGTGCCAGCAGTCCGGACAGTTTCTCTGGAAACACCATATATTTT.

The chain carries TRBV7-9 and TRBJ2-5; TRBD2 agrees at 9 bases. Germline V gene lookup returns CDR1 SEHNR and CDR2 FQNEAQ (reference sequence). V gave up 3 bases and J gave up 4 bases; unmatched junction bases: 6. This CDR3 has 15 residues. The CDR3, as DNA: TGTGCCAGCAGCTTTGCGGGAGGGCTAGGAGAGACCCAGTACTTC. As protein: CASSFAGGLGETQYF.

The chain uses TRBV5-4 and TRBJ1-4; 7 bases fit TRBD1. The CDR3 sequence is 14 residues long. CDR1 and CDR2 from the germline V gene are SGHNT and YYREEE (reference sequence). Trimming removed 0 bases from V and 11 bases from J; junction bases left unmatched: 7. In nucleotides, the CDR3 is TGTGCCAGCAGCTTGGGAGGGGGCTCGGGGAAACTGTTTTTT. As protein: CASSLGGGSGKLFF. Full variable domain (missing parts from reference TRBV5-4 and TRBJ1-4): ETGVTQSPTHLIKTRGQQVTLRCSSQSGHNTVSWYQQALGQGPQFIFQYYREEENGRGNFPPRFSGLQFPNYSSELNVNALELDDSALYLCASSLGGGSGKLFFGSGTQLSVL.

A note on this clone: The sample has other DNA sequences that encode this CDR3 too. The J gene is TRBJ2-1, the V gene TRBV9; 9 positions agree with TRBD2. With 4 bases clipped from V and 3 bases from J, the junction kept 8 bases outside the gene matches. From germline, CDR1 is SGDLS and CDR2 YYNGEE. The CDR3 runs to 16 residues. CDR3 loop: CASSPYSGSGYNEQFF. The CDR3 DNA reads TGTGCCAGCAGCCCTTATAGCGGGAGCGGCTACAATGAGCAGTTCTTC.

The chain links TRBV28 to TRBJ2-2, with 8 bases that match TRBD2. Germline CDR1 reads MDHEN; CDR2 reads SYDVKM. CDR3 length: 16 amino acids. V dropped 6 bases and J dropped 1; count of bases not matched to a gene: 7. The CDR3, as DNA: TGTGCCAGCAGGATAGCGGGAAGTAAGAACACCGGGGAGCTGTTTTTT. Amino acids: CASRIAGSKNTGELFF.

The rearrangement uses TRBV4-2 and TRBJ2-3; 8 bases are shared with TRBD2. With V trimmed by 4 bases and J by 3 bases, 9 bases remained unmatched. Germline V gene lookup returns CDR1 LGHNA and CDR2 YNFKEQ. This CDR3 is 16 amino acids long. For the CDR3, the DNA is TGTGCCAGCAGCCCAAGCGGGGGAAGAAAGACAGATACGCAGTATTTT. It is translated as CASSPSGGRKTDTQYF.

The chain couples TRBV7-8 to TRBJ1-5; D may be TRBD1 (5 bases). The CDR3 is 16 residues long. Germline assignment: CDR1 SGHVS and CDR2 FQNEAQ. Trimming removed 1 base from V and 3 bases from J, with 13 bases in between. CDR3 coding DNA: TGTGCCAGCAGCTTAGGTTCCAGGGTAAACAATCAGCCCCAGCATTTT. Translation gives CASSLGSRVNNQPQHF.

The chain's CDR3 is CASRDTGLGNEQFF. The DNA of the CDR3 is TGTGCCAGCAGGGACACAGGGTTGGGGAATGAGCAGTTCTTC. The rearrangement uses TRBV5-6 and TRBJ2-1; D is possibly TRBD1 (6 bases). Between the trimmed V and J ends, which lost 5 bases and 7 bases, there was a span of 16 bases. The CDR3 runs 14 residues. In germline, CDR1 is SGHDT, CDR2 YYEEEE.

The rearrangement links TRBV12-2 to TRBJ2-1. TRBV12-2 counts as a pseudogene. There are 15 residues in the CDR3. The CDR3 reads CASRSHRGGYNEQFF. The CDR3 DNA is TGTGCAAGTCGCTCCCATCGGGGCGGTTACAATGAGCAGTTCTTC.

The chain combines TRBV2 with TRBJ1-5; 7 nucleotides agree with TRBD1. CDR3 length equals 13 residues. Germline V gene data show CDR1 as SNHLY and CDR2 as FYNNEI. V shed 6 bases, J shed 5 bases, and the junction held 4 bases outside the gene matches. DNA of the CDR3: TGTGCCAGCAGAGACAGGGTTTATCAGCCCCAGCATTTT. This codes for CASRDRVYQPQHF.